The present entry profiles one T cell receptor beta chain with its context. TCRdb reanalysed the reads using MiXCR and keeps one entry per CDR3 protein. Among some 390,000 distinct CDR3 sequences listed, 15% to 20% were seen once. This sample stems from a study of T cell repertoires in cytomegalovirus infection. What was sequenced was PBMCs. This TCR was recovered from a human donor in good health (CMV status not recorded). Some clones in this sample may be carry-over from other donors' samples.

CDR3 amino acids: CASSLGSLDRTEQFF. The CDR3 region has the DNA TGTGCCAGCAGCTTAGGTTCCCTCGACAGAACCGAGCAGTTCTTC. The genes are TRBV7-9 and TRBJ2-1; maybe TRBD1 (5 bases). CDR1 and CDR2 (germline): SEHNR, FQNEAQ (reference sequence). The CDR3 consists of 15 residues. Trimming removed 1 base at V and 10 bases at J, with 17 bases between.